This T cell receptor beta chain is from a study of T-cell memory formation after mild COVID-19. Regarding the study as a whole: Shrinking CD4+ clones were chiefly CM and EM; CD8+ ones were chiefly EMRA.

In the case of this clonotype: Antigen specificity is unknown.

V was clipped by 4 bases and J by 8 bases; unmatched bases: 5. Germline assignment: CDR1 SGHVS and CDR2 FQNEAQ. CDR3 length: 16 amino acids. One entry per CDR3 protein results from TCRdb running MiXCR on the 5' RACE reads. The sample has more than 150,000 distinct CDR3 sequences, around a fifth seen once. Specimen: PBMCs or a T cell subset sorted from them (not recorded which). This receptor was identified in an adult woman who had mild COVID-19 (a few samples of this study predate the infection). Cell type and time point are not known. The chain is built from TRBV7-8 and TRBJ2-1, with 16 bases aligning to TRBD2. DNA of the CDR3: TGTGCCAGCAGCTGGGGACTAGCGGGAGGGGTAGATGAGCAGTTCTTC. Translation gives CASSWGLAGGVDEQFF.